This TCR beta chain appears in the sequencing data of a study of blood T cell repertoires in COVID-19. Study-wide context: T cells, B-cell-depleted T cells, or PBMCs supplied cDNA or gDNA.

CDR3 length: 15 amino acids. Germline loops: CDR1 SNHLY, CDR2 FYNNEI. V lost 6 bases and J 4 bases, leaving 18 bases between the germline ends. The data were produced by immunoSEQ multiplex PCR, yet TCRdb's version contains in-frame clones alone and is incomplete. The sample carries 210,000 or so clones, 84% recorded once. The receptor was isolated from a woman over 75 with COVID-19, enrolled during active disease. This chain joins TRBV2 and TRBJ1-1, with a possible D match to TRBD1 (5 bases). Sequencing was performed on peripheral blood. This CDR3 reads CASRGGDNRGTEAFF. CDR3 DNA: TGTGCCAGCAGAGGAGGGGATAATAGGGGCACTGAAGCTTTCTTT.